One sample yielded the 5 T cell receptor beta chains listed below, sequenced in a study of CD8+ T cells in alopecia areata. Once RNA had been extracted, it was reverse transcribed into cDNA to act as the sequencing template. TCRdb's copy holds only in-frame clones and misses some; the assay was immunoSEQ multiplex PCR. This sample carries approximately 110,000 clones, none of them present only once. The sequenced material came from lesional skin. The receptors originated from a C3H/HeJ mouse with alopecia areata. For this strain, the MHC haplotype corresponds to H2-k.

The sample holds a few counts of this clone. Gene names are mouse gene names. The CDR3 goes on 4 residues after the read ends, and that part is filled in from the germline J gene. This rearrangement joins TRBV17 to TRBJ2-3; 11 nucleotides line up with TRBD2. The trim removed 2 bases at V and 1 base at J, leaving 8 bases unmatched. The CDR3 is made up of 18 amino acids. Germline V gene lookup returns CDR1 MNHDT and CDR2 YYDKIL. This chain's CDR3 is CASSRKLGGLGGAETLYF. CDR3 DNA, as far as it was read: TGTGCTAGCAGTAGAAAACTGGGGGGGCTCGGGGGTGCAGAA.

A word on this clone: Germline and junction disagree at one end, which may indicate a read error. Here the gene names and germline are mouse. Coverage ceases 4 residues before the CDR3 finishes, and the germline J gene fills in the end. The chain has TRBV1 and TRBJ1-4; TRBD1 aligns across 9 bases. Germline V CDR1 and CDR2: NSQYPW, LRSPGD (reference sequence). The CDR3 loop spans 15 amino acids. Here the CDR3 reads CPCSAGTGRDERLFF. The covered CDR3 bases are TGCCCCTGCAGTGCCGGGACAGGGAGAGACGAA.

Comment on this clone: Gene names and germline match the mouse. With the read ending 4 residues before the CDR3 end, the germline J gene is used to fill in that end. This chain uses TRBV1 with TRBJ1-1; D call uncertain. V was shortened by 3 bases and J by 1 base, with 9 bases between the two germline ends. CDR1 NSQYPW and CDR2 LRSPGD come from the germline V gene (reference sequence). This CDR3 has 14 residues. The sequenced part of the CDR3 DNA is TGCACCTGCAGTGCTCATGACAAAAACACA. Translating gives CTCSAHDKNT. The whole CDR3 region reads CTCSAHDKNTEVFF. Together with reference TRBV1 and TRBJ1-1, the CDR3 gives the full variable domain: VTLLEQNPRWRLVPRGQAVNLRCILKNSQYPWMSWYQQDLQKQLQWLFTLRSPGDKEVKSLPGADYLATRVTDTELRLQVANMSQGRTLYCTCSAHDKNTEVFFGKGTRLTVV.

This clone was recorded a few times. Germline and genes here are mouse. The CDR3 end is not reached by the read, which stops 4 residues before it; the germline J gene fills it in. The rearrangement links TRBV19 to TRBJ2-3; the D gene is possibly TRBD1 (5 bases). Germline lookup yields CDR1 FNHDT and CDR2 SITEND (reference sequence). This CDR3 is 15 amino acids long. V was clipped by 6 bases and J by 0 bases, with 14 bases between them. Incomplete CDR3 DNA: TGTGCCAGCACCTATCTGACAGCTAGTGCAGAA. Protein product: CASTYLTASAE. The complete CDR3 reads CASTYLTASAETLYF.

As to this clone: The germline and genes are mouse ones. The sequenced fragment ends 4 residues before the CDR3 boundary, so the rest is inferred from the germline J gene. The gene calls are TRBV14 and TRBJ2-5, with D perhaps matching TRBD1 (6 bases). This CDR3 has 13 residues. CDR1 and CDR2 (germline): SGHDT, FRDEAV. The DNA read from the CDR3 is TGTGCCAGCAGTCCGGGACAAAAAGAC. Protein product: CASSPGQKD. The full CDR3 reads CASSPGQKDTQYF.